The 30 T cell receptor beta chains below were found in one sample sequenced in a study of control samples from healthy donors and cancer patients. Clones were read by immunoSEQ multiplex PCR, and TCRdb kept only the in-frame ones, dropping some. The sample includes 63,000 or so clones, over 85% seen only once; the top ten take over 4.5%. Sample: PBMCs. These receptors all come from a man in his fifties or sixties with colorectal cancer.

The rearrangement links TRBV6-2 or TRBV6-3 to TRBJ2-5; no firm D call. CDR3 length: 13 residues. Germline V gene sequence: CDR1 MNHEY, CDR2 SVGEGT. The V end was cut by 5 bases, the J end by 5 bases, with 12 bases between. CDR3 region: CASSRAEKETQYF. The CDR3 DNA reads as TGTGCCAGCAGTCGGGCGGAGAAGGAGACCCAGTACTTC.

The chain carries TRBV2 and TRBJ1-5, with 9 bases fitting TRBD1. CDR1 is SNHLY and CDR2 is FYNNEI in the germline V gene. The trim removed 3 bases at V and 5 bases at J, leaving 14 bases unmatched. The CDR3 has 18 residues. The CDR3 sequence is CASSELPPGTGKDQPQHF. As DNA, the CDR3 is TGTGCCAGCAGTGAGCTCCCTCCCGGGACAGGGAAAGATCAGCCCCAGCATTTT.

This chain uses TRBV4-1 with TRBJ1-6; possibly TRBD1 for D (6 bases). This CDR3 is 15 amino acids long. Germline V gene lookup returns CDR1 MGHRA and CDR2 YSYEKL. The ends were cut back, 2 bases at V and 10 bases at J, with 15 bases in the middle. DNA for the CDR3: TGCGCCAGCAGCCAAAAACAGGGAGAGGGGTCACCCCTCCACTTT. This encodes CASSQKQGEGSPLHF.

CDR3 protein: CASSTHARGCPYEQYF. CDR3 nucleotide sequence: TGTGCCAGCAGCACCCACGCGCGGGGGTGCCCCTACGAGCAGTACTTC. The chain joins TRBV21-1 to TRBJ2-7; the table's D call, TRBD2, has no DNA check behind it. TRBV21-1 constitutes a pseudogene. The CDR3 runs to 16 residues.

The chain employs TRBV19 and TRBJ1-3, with TRBD1 matching 8 bases. Germline assignment: CDR1 LNHDA and CDR2 SQIVND (reference sequence). The CDR3 is 13 residues long. V was clipped by 6 bases and J by 4 bases; unmatched bases: 2. The chain's CDR3 is CASRGQAGNTIYF. CDR3 nucleotide sequence: TGTGCCAGTAGGGGACAGGCCGGAAACACCATATATTTT.

A word on this clone: Distinct nucleotide sequences in the sample also encode this CDR3. The chain links TRBV30 to TRBJ1-4; 7 nucleotides line up with TRBD1. Germline values: CDR1 GTSNPN, CDR2 SVGIG (reference sequence). This CDR3 contains 15 residues. V was pared by 0 bases and J by 5 bases, with 6 bases of the junction left unmatched. The CDR3 loop reads CAWSVPGRGNEKLFF. The CDR3 nucleotides read TGTGCCTGGAGTGTACCGGGCAGGGGGAATGAAAAACTGTTTTTT. Full variable domain (outside the CDR3, taken from reference TRBV30 and TRBJ1-4): SQTIHQWPATLVQPVGSPLSLECTVEGTSNPNLYWYRQAAGRGLQLLFYSVGIGQISSEVPQNLSASRPQDRQFILSSKKLLLSDSGFYLCAWSVPGRGNEKLFFGSGTQLSVL.

The V and J genes are TRBV19 and TRBJ2-1; 10 bases map to TRBD2. Looked up from germline, CDR1 is LNHDA and CDR2 is SQIVND (reference sequence). The CDR3 contains 14 residues. V was pared by 10 bases and J by 7 bases, with 10 bases of the junction left unmatched. DNA of the CDR3: TGTGCCACTGAGACTAGCGGGTCTTGGAATGAGCAGTTCTTC. It is translated as CATETSGSWNEQFF.

In its sample, this clone was seen a few times. The chain uses TRBV5-6 and TRBJ2-1; possible D gene TRBD2, 6 bases. V was cut by 4 bases and J by 2 bases, with 13 bases left in between. In germline, CDR1 is SGHDT, CDR2 YYEEEE. The CDR3 runs 15 residues. The CDR3: CASSTGTGAYNEQFF. The CDR3 DNA follows: TGTGCCAGCAGCACGGGGACGGGGGCCTACAATGAGCAGTTCTTC.

The genes are TRBV4-1 and TRBJ2-5; 8 bases are shared with TRBD2. V trimming: 2 bases; J trimming: 4 bases; junction bases outside the gene matches: 3. Germline V CDR1 and CDR2: MGHRA, YSYEKL. The CDR3 sequence is 14 residues long. In nucleotides, the CDR3 is TGCGCCAGCAGCCAACTTAGCGGGGTAGAGACCCAGTACTTC. It codes for CASSQLSGVETQYF.

CDR3 amino acids: CSPGQPYEQYF. As DNA, the CDR3 is TGCAGTCCGGGACAACCATACGAGCAGTACTTC. The J gene is TRBJ2-7, the V gene TRBV20-1; tentatively, D is TRBD1 (6 bases). Germline V CDR1 and CDR2: DFQATT, SNEGSKA (reference sequence). Between the trimmed V and J ends, which lost 8 bases and 4 bases, there was a span of 12 bases. There are 11 residues in the CDR3.

The J gene is TRBJ1-4, the V gene TRBV6-5; perhaps TRBD1 as D (5 bases). The germline gives CDR1 MNHEY, CDR2 SVGAGI. Trimming cost V 4 bases and J 0 bases, with 12 bases left between them. The CDR3 covers 16 residues. In DNA, the CDR3 is TGTGCCAGCAGTTGGGGCAGTAGAGCAACTAATGAAAAACTGTTTTTT. Amino acid sequence: CASSWGSRATNEKLFF.

This clone was found once. CDR3 coding DNA: TGTGCCAGCAGCCTACGGACAGGGTTGGGATATGAGCAGTTCTTC. Its protein product is CASSLRTGLGYEQFF. V gene TRBV11-2 combines with J gene TRBJ2-1; the match to TRBD1 covers 8 bases. Germline lookup yields CDR1 SGHAT and CDR2 FQNNGV. V lost 5 bases to trimming and J lost 8 bases; unmatched junction nucleotides: 11. This CDR3 has 15 amino acids.

The chain links TRBV6-1 to TRBJ1-1; D possibly corresponds to TRBD1 (5 bases). This CDR3 has 14 amino acids. Germline CDR1 is MNHNS and CDR2 is SASEGT. The V and J ends lost 1 base and 6 bases respectively, with 12 bases between them. The chain's CDR3 is CASSEGGSAAEAFF. The CDR3 DNA reads as TGTGCCAGCAGTGAAGGGGGCAGCGCGGCTGAAGCTTTCTTT.

The genes are TRBV4-2 and TRBJ2-7; 9 bases match TRBD2. The CDR3 has 14 residues. Trimming took 1 base from V and 3 from J; bases not matched to a gene: 1. Germline loops: CDR1 LGHNA, CDR2 YNFKEQ. CDR3 region: CASSQAAGGYEQYF. CDR3 bases: TGTGCCAGCAGCCAAGCAGCGGGGGGCTACGAGCAGTACTTC.

In the case of this clone: This likely reflects a read error, since a far larger clone is one base away. V and J are TRBV12-3 or TRBV12-4 and TRBJ2-5; 8 nucleotides agree with TRBD1. The CDR3 length is 13 residues. In DNA form, the CDR3 reads TGTCCCAGCAGACGACAGGGGCAAGAGACCCAGTACTTC. It translates to CPSRRQGQETQYF.

The chain combines TRBV25-1 with TRBJ2-6; no definite D call. From germline, CDR1 is MGHDK and CDR2 SYGVNS. The ends were cut back, 1 base at V and 1 base at J, with 5 bases in the middle. There are 15 residues in the CDR3. The CDR3 coding sequence is TGTGCCAGCAGTGAATGGGGTTCTGGGGCCAACGTCCTGACTTTC. Residues: CASSEWGSGANVLTF.

V and J are TRBV6-2 or TRBV6-3 and TRBJ2-3; D unresolved. The germline gives CDR1 MNHEY, CDR2 SVGEGT. This CDR3 is 15 amino acids long. With 2 bases removed from V and 6 bases from J, the gap between germline ends came to 15 bases. In nucleotides, the CDR3 is TGTGCCAGCAGTTACGGTACAGTGAATAGGGATACGCAGTATTTT. As protein: CASSYGTVNRDTQYF.

The chain uses TRBV3-1 (or the pseudogene TRBV3-2) and TRBJ1-6; D remains unclear. The CDR3 has 14 amino acids. V was cut by 1 base and J by 6 bases, with 7 bases left in between. CDR1 is LGHDT and CDR2 is YNNKEL in the germline V gene (reference sequence). Written as DNA, the CDR3 is TGTGCCAGCAGCCAAGTACGAATTAATTCACCCCTCCACTTT. It specifies CASSQVRINSPLHF.

J is TRBJ1-1 and V is TRBV12-5; D perhaps matches TRBD1 (6 bases). Germline V gene lookup returns CDR1 LGHNT and CDR2 FRNRAP. Trimming left V 5 bases short and J 1 base short, with 14 bases between. The CDR3 sequence is 15 residues long. In DNA form, the CDR3 reads TGTGCTAGTGGTCTGGATGGCAGGGGGAACACTGAAGCTTTCTTT. This encodes CASGLDGRGNTEAFF.

CDR3 residues: CASSVGTHGGNEQFF. CDR3 sequence (DNA): TGTGCCAGCAGTGTAGGGACCCATGGGGGGAATGAGCAGTTCTTC. The chain recombines TRBV2 with TRBJ2-1, with a weak D call TRBD2 (6 bases). The ends were cut back, 4 bases at V and 7 bases at J, with 17 bases in the middle. CDR1 is SNHLY and CDR2 is FYNNEI in the germline V gene. This CDR3 is built from 15 residues. The entire variable domain, with the rest obtained from reference TRBV2 and TRBJ2-1, is as follows: EPEVTQTPSHQVTQMGQEVILRCVPISNHLYFYWYRQILGQKVEFLVSFYNNEISEKSEIFDDQFSVERPDGSNFTLKIRSTKLEDSAMYFCASSVGTHGGNEQFFGPGTRLTVL.

The chain employs TRBV5-4 and TRBJ1-2; D ambiguous. V was trimmed by 6 bases and J by 6 bases, leaving 21 bases between them. Germline values: CDR1 SGHNT, CDR2 YYREEE (reference sequence). This CDR3 comprises 15 residues. CDR3 coding DNA: TGTGCCAGCATCACCTCCCCGTGGGGTGTGGATGGCTACACCTTC. It codes for CASITSPWGVDGYTF.

The chain employs TRBV9 and TRBJ1-1, with 10 bases identical to TRBD1. The trim removed 3 bases at V and 7 bases at J, leaving 3 bases unmatched. CDR1 and CDR2 (germline): SGDLS, YYNGEE. The CDR3 is 13 amino acids. CDR3: CASSGQGAYEAFF. The DNA for the CDR3 is TGTGCCAGCAGCGGACAGGGGGCGTATGAAGCTTTCTTT.

This chain links TRBV12-3 or TRBV12-4 with TRBJ2-1; 7 nucleotides align to TRBD2. V lost 8 bases and J lost 7; bases outside the gene matches: 8. This CDR3 contains 13 residues. This chain's CDR3 is CASSRGLSNEQFF. CDR3 DNA: TGTGCCAGCTCGAGGGGACTATCAAATGAGCAGTTCTTC.

This rearrangement joins TRBV2 to TRBJ1-1; D is unresolved. CDR1 is SNHLY, CDR2 FYNNEI, per germline. The CDR3 extends over 13 amino acids. The germline V and J ends were trimmed by 6 bases and 4 bases, with 12 bases remaining between them. Written as DNA, the CDR3 is TGTGCCAGCAGCTGGAATGAGGGCACTGAAGCTTTCTTT. It yields the protein CASSWNEGTEAFF.

The genes are TRBV13 and TRBJ2-7; D perhaps matches TRBD2 (7 bases). Between the trimmed V and J ends, which lost 2 bases and 3 bases, there was a span of 14 bases. Germline V lookup: CDR1 PRHDT, CDR2 FYEKMQ (reference sequence). CDR3 length equals 15 residues. This CDR3 is CASSLRGGPNYEQYF. Here the CDR3 DNA reads TGTGCCAGCAGCTTAAGGGGGGGGCCCAACTACGAGCAGTACTTC.

CDR3 DNA sequence: TGTGCCAGCAGTTTCCCGCAGTCAGAGACCCAGTACTTC. The encoded protein is CASSFPQSETQYF. The genes are TRBV12-3 or TRBV12-4 and TRBJ2-5; D is unclear. The CDR3 is made up of 13 amino acids. The V end lost 3 bases, the J end lost 4 bases, and 9 bases lay between the germline ends.

The rearrangement joins TRBV19 to TRBJ2-3, with 9 bases identical to TRBD2. V lost 6 bases to trimming and J lost 8 bases; unmatched junction nucleotides: 21. The CDR3 is made up of 18 amino acids. CDR1 and CDR2 (germline): LNHDA, SQIVND (reference sequence). The CDR3 nucleotides are TGTGCCAGTAGGTTAGGAGCGGGGGGCCTTAAGGTGTTTGGTACGCAGTATTTT. Protein product: CASRLGAGGLKVFGTQYF.

For this clone: Other DNA sequences in the sample encode the same CDR3. The chain couples TRBV9 to TRBJ1-5; unclear D gene. The CDR3 is made up of 13 amino acids. Germline CDR1 is SGDLS and CDR2 is YYNGEE. V lost 0 bases and J 7 bases, leaving 8 bases between the germline ends. CDR3 DNA: TGTGCCAGCAGCGTAGAAGGGAGCCAGCCCCAGCATTTT. Its protein product is CASSVEGSQPQHF.

The chain couples TRBV19 to TRBJ2-5; 10 bases map to TRBD1. V lost 4 bases and J lost 5; bases outside the gene matches: 10. This CDR3 spans 16 amino acids. In germline, CDR1 is LNHDA, CDR2 SQIVND (reference sequence). The CDR3 here is CASSRGRGQGRETQYF. The CDR3 DNA is TGTGCCAGTAGTAGGGGGCGGGGACAGGGGCGGGAGACCCAGTACTTC.

The chain links TRBV11-1 to TRBJ2-1; no definite D call. The germline CDR1 and CDR2 sequences are SGHAT and FQDESV (reference sequence). Trimming stripped 5 bases from V and 2 bases from J, with 13 bases between. CDR3 length: 15 residues. CDR3 residues: CASSPGQSTYNEQFF. CDR3 in DNA: TGTGCCAGCAGCCCTGGGCAGAGCACCTACAATGAGCAGTTCTTC.